Listed below are T cell receptor beta chains from one sample, sequenced in a study of tumor-infiltrating lymphocytes in primary liver carcinoma. TCRdb reprocessed the multiplex PCR reads via MiXCR and lists one record per CDR3 protein. The data show approximately 310,000 distinct CDR3 sequences, approximately 65% seen once. The sample taken for sequencing was peripheral blood. The source is a man aged 40-55 years with primary liver carcinoma and hepatitis B virus infection. Both conserved end residues are part of each CDR3.

v_gene	j_gene	CDR3aa
TRBV28	TRBJ2-5	CASSLRGPETQYF
TRBV4-2	TRBJ1-2	CASSQDRRANYGYTF
TRBV11-2	TRBJ2-7	CASSSARGPTYEQYF
TRBV4-3	TRBJ1-4	CASSQATGEKLFF
TRBV5-1	TRBJ2-3	CASTAGASTDTQYF
TRBV12-3/TRBV12-4	TRBJ2-7	CVSSFYQGGYQYF
TRBV11-2	TRBJ2-3	CASSLGRLAGDTQFF
TRBV5-1	TRBJ2-1	CASSLVALVGGKFYNEQFF
TRBV5-1	TRBJ2-2	CASSLGTGSGELFF
TRBV5-5	TRBJ1-2	CASSPDGNFGYTF
TRBV14	TRBJ2-7	CASSQEQLAIYEQYF
TRBV29-1	TRBJ2-5	CSVDSLAGVRETQYF
TRBV6-6	TRBJ2-3	CASSFGVAGGADTQYF
TRBV6-5	TRBJ2-3	CASSSSRLAGTPDTLYF
TRBV29-1	TRBJ1-1	CSVAGGNTEAFF
TRBV29-1	TRBJ2-7	CSVAYPGTEIYEQYF
TRBV2	TRBJ2-7	CASREDSLGYEQYF
TRBV29-1	TRBJ2-1	CSGGGSGSYNDQFF
TRBV19	TRBJ2-2	CASSFKANTGELFF
TRBV2	TRBJ2-7	CASGGGVRYEQYF
TRBV5-5	TRBJ2-1	CASSSAGGLTGNEQFF
TRBV11-2	TRBJ2-1	CASNLGSYNEQFF
TRBV6-1	TRBJ1-5	CASRGGGSNQPQHF
TRBV11-1	TRBJ2-2	CANSLDPMGAGELFF
TRBV6-6	TRBJ1-4	CASSQGGEIEKLFF
TRBV28	TRBJ1-2	CASSSGGWYYGYTF
TRBV13	TRBJ2-1	CASSLALAGGDEQFF
TRBV11-2	TRBJ2-7	CASSFSGTKRSTYEHCF
TRBV6-6	TRBJ2-4	CASSYTGIGPSKNIQYF
TRBV5-1	TRBJ2-7	CASSLLADSYEQYF
TRBV4-1	TRBJ1-1	CASSPRLTVNTETFF
TRBV29-1	TRBJ1-1	CSVTSGPGGTEAFF
TRBV4-3	TRBJ2-1	CASSQELSRLAGYNEKFF
TRBV28	TRBJ2-2	CASIPWTGSERELFF
TRBV20-1	TRBJ1-5	CSAREGAGDQPQHF
TRBV29-1	TRBJ2-7	CSVTVSSYEQYF
TRBV19	TRBJ1-1	CASRFRDGEAFF
TRBV6-6	TRBJ2-1	CASSYELGNGQFF
TRBV5-5	TRBJ2-1	CASSLEGGSYNEQFF
TRBV11-2	TRBJ1-1	CASSSARNTEAFF
TRBV7-2	TRBJ2-5	CASRKGREASETQYF
TRBV12-3/TRBV12-4	TRBJ2-1	CATNPMGGGRGSTNEQFF
TRBV5-1	TRBJ1-6	CASSGSGFGDNSPLHF
TRBV29-1	TRBJ2-7	CSPLHEGGSRIYEQYF
TRBV12-3/TRBV12-4	TRBJ1-5	CASSHRDSNQPQHF
TRBV2	TRBJ2-5	CASRGDWETQYF
TRBV11-2	TRBJ2-7	CASSLGHGGEQYF
TRBV12-3/TRBV12-4	TRBJ1-2	CATSSSQGAYGYTF
TRBV12-3/TRBV12-4	TRBJ2-2	CASPRVGGPGTGELFF
TRBV5-6	TRBJ2-2	CASSLGQGATGELFF
TRBV28	TRBJ2-7	CASTERGHLDEQYF
TRBV4-3	TRBJ2-3	CASSQGSGDEGTDTKYF
TRBV29-1	TRBJ2-1	CSVEVGAGTGQLF
TRBV5-1	TRBJ2-2	CASSLVASGTNTGELSF
TRBV28	TRBJ2-1	CASTDLGTYEQFF
TRBV4-2	TRBJ1-5	CASSQDPAGFVGNQPQHF
TRBV29-1	TRBJ2-1	CGLPRTGYNEQFF
TRBV29-1	TRBJ2-5	CSVEAVRGRAETQYF
TRBV6-5	TRBJ2-1	CASGLGSHYNEQFF